This T cell receptor (beta chain) was sequenced during a study of blood T cell repertoires in COVID-19. This clone was found a few times. Assay: immunoSEQ multiplex PCR; the TCRdb copy retains only in-frame clones and omits some. The sample has roughly 190,000 clones; less than 95% are singletons. This CDR3 contains 17 residues. Trimming took 5 bases from V and 4 from J; bases not matched to a gene: 16. Germline lookup yields CDR1 SGHNT and CDR2 YYREEE (reference sequence). This chain uses TRBV5-4 with TRBJ1-2, with TRBD1 identical over 8 bases. This TCR was sampled from a man aged 25 to 45 with COVID-19, enrolled during active disease. The sequenced sample was peripheral blood. CDR3 amino acids: CASRISHVGQGSYGYTF. The CDR3 region has the DNA TGTGCCAGCAGGATTTCACATGTAGGACAGGGAAGCTATGGCTACACCTTC.